This T cell receptor (beta chain) emerged from a study of T-cell memory formation after mild COVID-19. The study, taken as a whole, reports: Mostly located in CM and EM were contracting CD4+ clones, with contracting CD8+ clones located in EMRA. Nothing showed for sure that second-wave clones peaking on day 37 were SARS-CoV-2 specific. A balance of CD4 and CD8 characterized clones contracting day 15 to 85, whereas later expanders leaned CD4+. Cross-reactive memory appears to have joined, as suggested by some responding clones showing up in pre-infection memory.

The germline gives CDR1 LGHNA, CDR2 YNFKEQ. Trimming left V 0 bases short and J 6 bases short, with 17 bases between. This CDR3 comprises 16 residues. TCRdb ran MiXCR on the 5' RACE reads and lists one entry per CDR3 protein. The sample includes 200,000 to 250,000 distinct CDR3 sequences, 9.5% seen only once; the top ten take about 3.8%. This clonotype was counted ten times or more. Its antigen is still unknown. The chain is built from TRBV4-2 and TRBJ1-1; D might be TRBD1 (6 bases). This receptor was identified in a man between 18 and 29 years old who had mild COVID-19 (a few samples of this study predate the infection). Cell type and time point are not known. Source material: PBMCs or a T cell subset sorted from them (not recorded which). The CDR3 DNA is TGTGCCAGCAGCCAAGACCGGGGCAGGGGAGGGTCTGAAGCTTTCTTT. Its translation: CASSQDRGRGGSEAFF.